The 31 T cell receptor beta chains reported below all come from one sample, sequenced in a study of blood T cell repertoires in COVID-19. Measured with immunoSEQ multiplex PCR; TCRdb has only the in-frame clones, and not every one. The profile shows roughly 150,000 clones, 75% to 90% of them singletons. Sequencing was done on a sample of peripheral blood. These receptors were obtained from a man aged 18 to 29 with COVID-19, enrolled during active disease.

The rearrangement joins TRBV27 to TRBJ1-2, with D perhaps matching TRBD1 (5 bases). V shed 4 bases and J shed 8 bases, with 17 bases lying between them. CDR1 MNHEY and CDR2 SMNVEV come from the germline V gene (reference sequence). The CDR3 covers 14 residues. DNA of the CDR3: TGTGCCAGCAGTTCTCACGGGGGTGGGGGAGGCTACACCTTC. Protein: CASSSHGGGGGYTF.

The J gene is TRBJ2-1, the V gene TRBV5-1, with D possibly TRBD1 on 7 matching bases. The CDR3 has 15 residues. Germline V CDR1 and CDR2: SGHRS, YFSETQ. The ends were cut back, 4 bases at V and 6 bases at J, with 17 bases in the middle. CDR3 loop: CASSRGQGGSNEQFF. The DNA for the CDR3 is TGCGCCAGCAGCAGGGGGCAAGGAGGGAGCAATGAGCAGTTCTTC.

The J gene is TRBJ2-1, the V gene TRBV6-5; TRBD2 agrees at 7 bases. CDR1 is MNHEY, CDR2 SVGAGI, per germline. Trimming removed 5 bases from V and 7 bases from J; junction bases left unmatched: 8. The CDR3 contains 14 residues. The CDR3 protein is CASSNYLGGNEQFF. CDR3 sequence (DNA): TGTGCCAGCAGTAATTACCTCGGGGGGAATGAGCAGTTCTTC.

The chain combines TRBV7-9 with TRBJ2-7; 9 bases are shared with TRBD1. The CDR3 totals 15 residues. Germline-derived CDR1 and CDR2 are SEHNR and FQNEAQ (reference sequence). J gave up 6 bases and V 5 bases, and 11 bases lay outside the gene matches. CDR3 nucleotides: TGTGCCAGCAGCACACCGGGACAGGGAACTGGCGAGCAGTACTTC. It translates to CASSTPGQGTGEQYF.

This clone was found a few times. The CDR3: CASSLTAGDSPLHF. For the CDR3, the DNA is TGTGCCAGCAGCTTAACCGCGGGGGATTCACCCCTCCACTTT. The chain uses TRBV7-2 and TRBJ1-6; tentative D call: TRBD1 (5 bases). Per germline, CDR1 SGHTA and CDR2 FQGNSA. The CDR3 consists of 14 residues. Trimming pared 2 bases from V and 8 bases from J, leaving 10 bases between.

The CDR3 coding sequence is TGTGCCAGCAGTGCCCGGACTAGCGAGTCCTACAATGAGCAGTTCTTC. Protein sequence: CASSARTSESYNEQFF. The V gene is TRBV27, the J gene TRBJ2-1, with 9 positions matching TRBD2. The V gene's germline CDR1 is MNHEY and CDR2 SMNVEV (reference sequence). V gave up 5 bases and J gave up 1 base; unmatched junction bases: 6. CDR3 length equals 16 residues.

V usage is TRBV20-1 and J usage is TRBJ1-2, with D unclear. The CDR3 consists of 11 residues. Trimming took off 0 bases at V and 6 bases at J, with 5 bases between the two ends. CDR1 DFQATT and CDR2 SNEGSKA come from the germline V gene (reference sequence). CDR3 protein: CSARESDGYTF. CDR3 sequence (DNA): TGCAGTGCTAGAGAATCGGATGGCTACACCTTC.

The J gene is TRBJ2-7, the V gene TRBV28, with 9 nucleotides matching TRBD2. J was trimmed by 4 bases and V by 5 bases; bases with no gene match: 9. CDR3 length: 15 residues. Germline values: CDR1 MDHEN, CDR2 SYDVKM. DNA of the CDR3: TGTGCCAGCAGTGTCTCTAGCGGGAACGGGTACGAGCAGTACTTC. Amino acid sequence: CASSVSSGNGYEQYF.

The genes are TRBV5-4 and TRBJ2-7, with 14 bases fitting TRBD2. Trimming took 4 bases from V and 7 from J; bases not matched to a gene: 7. From germline, CDR1 is SGHNT and CDR2 YYREEE (reference sequence). There are 15 residues in the CDR3. The CDR3, as DNA: TGTGCCAGCAGCCCGGGACTAGCGGGAGTAGGTGAGCAGTACTTC. Protein: CASSPGLAGVGEQYF.

V is TRBV19 and J is TRBJ2-1, with 10 bases lining up with TRBD2. Trimming cost V 5 bases and J 8 bases; bases outside gene matches: 9. The length of the CDR3 is 15 residues. Germline assignment: CDR1 LNHDA and CDR2 SQIVND (reference sequence). CDR3 region: CASSPRSSGSHEQFF. The CDR3 DNA follows: TGTGCCAGTAGTCCCCGGTCTAGCGGGAGCCATGAGCAGTTCTTC.

The V and J genes are TRBV5-6 and TRBJ1-6; 8 bases match TRBD1. The trim removed 0 bases at V and 14 bases at J, leaving 4 bases unmatched. CDR1 and CDR2 (germline): SGHDT, YYEEEE. The CDR3 spans 13 residues. CDR3 sequence: CASSLGRDRSLHF. The DNA for the CDR3 is TGTGCCAGCAGCTTGGGACGGGACAGGTCCCTCCACTTT.

V and J are TRBV30 and TRBJ2-7; a possible D gene is TRBD1 (6 bases). V lost 1 base, J lost 2 bases, and 12 bases lay in between. Germline CDR1 reads GTSNPN; CDR2 reads SVGIG (reference sequence). The CDR3 loop spans 14 amino acids. The CDR3, as DNA: TGTGCCTGGAGTGCCCCGGACAGTCCCTACGAGCAGTACTTC. Protein product: CAWSAPDSPYEQYF.

About this clone itself: Other DNA sequences in this sample translate to the same CDR3. The J gene is TRBJ2-1, the V gene TRBV9; the D gene is possibly TRBD2 (5 bases). CDR3 length: 15 residues. Germline values: CDR1 SGDLS, CDR2 YYNGEE. The V end was cut by 0 bases, the J end by 0 bases, with 7 bases between. CDR3 sequence: CASSVVDYSYNEQFF. For the CDR3, the DNA is TGTGCCAGCAGCGTAGTCGACTACTCCTACAATGAGCAGTTCTTC.

This clone occurred a few times. The V call is TRBV7-2, the J call TRBJ2-7; D is ambiguous. V was clipped by 1 base and J by 3 bases, with 7 bases between them. CDR3 length: 13 amino acids. Germline V gene sequence: CDR1 SGHTA, CDR2 FQGNSA. The CDR3 nucleotides are TGTGCCAGCAGCTTAGTTGGCGGCTACGAGCAGTACTTC. It encodes CASSLVGGYEQYF.

The gene calls are TRBV25-1 and TRBJ2-5, with 8 bases aligning to TRBD1. The length of the CDR3 is 16 residues. CDR1 MGHDK and CDR2 SYGVNS come from the germline V gene. V dropped 7 bases and J dropped 2; count of bases not matched to a gene: 12. The chain's CDR3 is CASNTPLGTGQETQYF. The CDR3 coding sequence is TGTGCCAGCAATACCCCTCTCGGGACAGGTCAAGAGACCCAGTACTTC. Using reference TRBV25-1 and TRBJ2-5 for the parts outside the CDR3, the full variable domain is EADIYQTPRYLVIGTGKKITLECSQTMGHDKMYWYQQDPGMELHLIHYSYGVNSTEKGDLSSESTVSRIRTEHFPLTLESARPSHTSQYLCASNTPLGTGQETQYFGPGTRLLVL.

The chain joins TRBV7-3 to TRBJ2-3; D unresolved. The CDR3 length is 15 residues. CDR1 and CDR2 (germline): SGHTA, FQGTGA. Trimming stripped 1 base from V and 2 bases from J, with 10 bases between. CDR3 residues: CASSLSGSFTDTQYF. The CDR3 DNA sequence: TGTGCCAGCAGCTTAAGCGGTTCCTTCACAGATACGCAGTATTTT.

The gene calls are TRBV7-2 and TRBJ1-5; D remains unclear. The CDR3 runs to 15 residues. The germline CDR1 and CDR2 sequences are SGHTA and FQGNSA. Trimming took off 3 bases at V and 4 bases at J, with 13 bases between the two ends. The CDR3 spells CASSLLAGVNQPQHF. In DNA, the CDR3 is TGTGCCAGCAGCTTGCTGGCCGGGGTTAATCAGCCCCAGCATTTT.

The CDR3 DNA follows: TGTGCCAGCAGTTCCTCAGGGGAGGACGGGCAGCCCCAGCATTTT. Its protein product is CASSSSGEDGQPQHF. V is TRBV6-2 or TRBV6-3 and J is TRBJ1-5, with D possibly TRBD1 on 6 matching bases. Trimming left V 4 bases short and J 7 bases short, with 17 bases between. The CDR3 has 15 amino acids. Germline V gene data show CDR1 as MNHEY and CDR2 as SVGEGT.

The J gene is TRBJ2-5, the V gene TRBV13; a weak D match, TRBD2 (5 bases). CDR1 is PRHDT, CDR2 FYEKMQ, per germline (reference sequence). V was cut by 8 bases and J by 1 base, with 11 bases left in between. The CDR3 totals 13 residues. CDR3 nucleotides: TGTGCCAGCCAGCGGCAACCCCAAGAGACCCAGTACTTC. As protein: CASQRQPQETQYF.

The J gene is TRBJ2-3, the V gene TRBV18, with 15 bases lining up with TRBD2. This CDR3 contains 21 residues. J was trimmed by 0 bases and V by 3 bases; bases with no gene match: 13. Germline V gene sequence: CDR1 KGHSH, CDR2 LQKENI. CDR3 loop: CASSPKTGGLAGGPSTDTQYF. CDR3 DNA: TGTGCCAGCTCACCTAAGACAGGAGGACTAGCGGGAGGGCCGAGCACAGATACGCAGTATTTT.

The chain joins TRBV9 to TRBJ2-5; TRBD2 agrees at 7 bases. The CDR3 length is 15 residues. V was clipped by 3 bases and J by 2 bases; unmatched bases: 7. Germline-derived CDR1 and CDR2 are SGDLS and YYNGEE. The chain's CDR3 is CASSGRGRLQETQYF. CDR3 nucleotide sequence: TGTGCCAGCAGCGGCCGCGGGAGATTACAAGAGACCCAGTACTTC.

The gene calls are TRBV19 and TRBJ1-5, with D possibly matching TRBD1 (5 bases). The V end lost 5 bases, the J end lost 3 bases, and 17 bases lay between the germline ends. Germline lookup yields CDR1 LNHDA and CDR2 SQIVND (reference sequence). CDR3 length equals 16 residues. The CDR3 here is CASSLFPAGNNQPQHF. In DNA form, the CDR3 reads TGTGCCAGTAGTCTCTTCCCCGCAGGGAACAATCAGCCCCAGCATTTT.

This rearrangement joins TRBV6-5 to TRBJ1-5; possibly TRBD1 for D (5 bases). Per the germline V gene, CDR1 is MNHEY and CDR2 is SVGAGI. This CDR3 contains 13 residues. V was pared by 5 bases and J by 6 bases, with 11 bases between. The CDR3 is CASSPRVGQPQHF. CDR3 bases: TGTGCCAGCAGTCCCAGGGTCGGTCAGCCCCAGCATTTT.

The V and J genes are TRBV28 and TRBJ2-7, with 8 bases that match TRBD2. The CDR3 is made up of 16 amino acids. CDR1 is MDHEN, CDR2 SYDVKM, per germline. V dropped 2 bases and J dropped 2; count of bases not matched to a gene: 8. The CDR3 region is CASSLSGSDEAYEQYF. CDR3 DNA sequence: TGTGCCAGCAGTTTAAGCGGGAGCGATGAGGCCTACGAGCAGTACTTC. The full variable domain, rest sourced from reference TRBV28 and TRBJ2-7, is DVKVTQSSRYLVKRTGEKVFLECVQDMDHENMFWYRQDPGLGLRLIYFSYDVKMKEKGDIPEGYSVSREKKERFSLILESASTNQTSMYLCASSLSGSDEAYEQYFGPGTRLTVT.

V gene TRBV20-1 combines with J gene TRBJ1-1, with TRBD1 as a possible D gene (6 bases). This CDR3 contains 13 residues. V was clipped by 6 bases and J by 0 bases, with 11 bases between them. CDR1 is DFQATT and CDR2 is SNEGSKA in the germline V gene (reference sequence). The CDR3 DNA reads as TGCAGTGCCAGTGGACAGCTGAACACTGAAGCTTTCTTT. This encodes CSASGQLNTEAFF.

As DNA, the CDR3 is TGCAGCGTATCAGAAGAGACCCAGTACTTC. It encodes CSVSEETQYF. The chain carries TRBV29-1 and TRBJ2-5; D remains unclear. Trimming cost V 6 bases and J 3 bases, with 5 bases left between them. Germline V gives CDR1 SQVTM, CDR2 ANQGSEA. This CDR3 region has 10 residues.

The chain has TRBV28 and TRBJ2-7; 10 bases match TRBD1. The ends lost 5 bases at V and 2 bases at J; junction bases unmatched: 6. This CDR3 contains 15 residues. Germline values: CDR1 MDHEN, CDR2 SYDVKM. The CDR3 region has the DNA TGTGCCAGCAGTCCCCCGACAGGGGGCCCCTACGAGCAGTACTTC. This sequence encodes CASSPPTGGPYEQYF.

The chain employs TRBV28 and TRBJ2-1; 7 nucleotides align to TRBD1. CDR3 size: 15 residues. Germline CDR1 reads MDHEN; CDR2 reads SYDVKM. V was pared by 6 bases and J by 6 bases, with 11 bases of the junction left unmatched. DNA of the CDR3: TGTGCCAGCAGGCCTAAGGGGGCGCGTCGCAATGAGCAGTTCTTC. Translation: CASRPKGARRNEQFF.

This clone was seen a few times. The V call is TRBV7-9, the J call TRBJ2-1; no definite D call. CDR1 and CDR2 (germline): SEHNR, FQNEAQ (reference sequence). Trimming took 7 bases from V and 1 from J, leaving 8 bases between them. The CDR3 runs 13 residues. CDR3 protein: CASNGESYNEQFF. The CDR3 DNA sequence: TGTGCCAGCAATGGAGAGTCCTACAATGAGCAGTTCTTC. The full variable domain, rest sourced from reference TRBV7-9 and TRBJ2-1, is DTGVSQNPRHKITKRGQNVTFRCDPISEHNRLYWYRQTLGQGPEFLTYFQNEAQLEKSRLLSDRFSAERPKGSFSTLEIQRTEQGDSAMYLCASNGESYNEQFFGPGTRLTVL.

The J gene is TRBJ1-2, the V gene TRBV19; D call uncertain. With 10 bases removed from V and 5 bases from J, the gap between germline ends came to 11 bases. Germline CDR1 LNHDA, CDR2 SQIVND (reference sequence). The CDR3 has 11 residues. The CDR3 coding sequence is TGTGCCACCCTATACGGGTATGGCTACACCTTC. Protein product: CATLYGYGYTF.

The CDR3 here is CASSPGLAGTGELFF. CDR3 bases: TGTGCCAGCAGCCCTGGACTAGCGGGCACCGGGGAGCTGTTTTTT. The chain is built from TRBV7-9 and TRBJ2-2, with TRBD2 matching 11 bases. The CDR3 length is 15 residues. V gave up 5 bases and J gave up 4 bases; unmatched junction bases: 3. Germline CDR1 SEHNR, CDR2 FQNEAQ (reference sequence).